This TCR beta chain emerged from a study of T-cell reconstitution after alpha-beta-depleted transplantation in children. Study-wide findings and caveats: Two months or so post-transplant, alpha-beta T cells reportedly derived from several hundred expanded graft clones. T-cell counts and diversity at one year following transplant were attributed mainly to newly produced T cells.

This clonotype has at least ten counts. The antigen remains unidentified. Unique molecular identifiers were used to barcode this TCRbeta library. MiXCR, applied by TCRdb to the PCR reads, yields one record per CDR3 protein. The profile shows almost 500,000 distinct CDR3 sequences, 8% to 11% of them singletons. Germline CDR1 reads MNHEY; CDR2 reads SMNVEV (reference sequence). The CDR3 spans 14 residues. Trimming removed 7 bases from V and 4 bases from J; junction bases left unmatched: 6. This sequence was found in a child under 10 years old with inherited bone marrow failure, due to receive a stem cell transplant. The sequenced sample was PBMCs, obtained before TCRalphabeta/CD19-depleted stem cell transplant. The rearrangement links TRBV27 to TRBJ2-3, with 9 positions matching TRBD1. The CDR3 loop is CASTDRGSPDTQYF. For the CDR3, the DNA is TGTGCCAGCACCGACAGGGGGTCCCCAGATACGCAGTATTTT.